This T cell receptor beta chain was profiled in a study of response to subunit inactivated influenza vaccine. Regarding the study as a whole: A suggestion made by the authors is that each seasonal influenza vaccination recruits few new T cells.

The CDR3 consists of 13 residues. The V and J ends lost 2 bases and 0 bases respectively, with 5 bases between them. Germline values: CDR1 SQVTM, CDR2 ANQGSEA. TCRdb independently ran MiXCR on the RT-PCR reads; one entry per CDR3 protein. The sample yields over 150,000 distinct CDR3 sequences, approximately 12% seen once. The table lists this clonotype with a few counts. Its specificity is not known. The sequences come from CD8+ T cells sorted from PBMCs, collected roughly 24 months after vaccination. This rearrangement joins TRBV29-1 to TRBJ1-3; D is undetermined. The sequence was obtained from a man between 45 and 75 years old who received an inactivated influenza vaccine. CDR3 sequence reads: CSVENTSGNTIYF. Here the CDR3 DNA reads TGCAGCGTTGAAAACACCTCTGGAAACACCATATATTTT.